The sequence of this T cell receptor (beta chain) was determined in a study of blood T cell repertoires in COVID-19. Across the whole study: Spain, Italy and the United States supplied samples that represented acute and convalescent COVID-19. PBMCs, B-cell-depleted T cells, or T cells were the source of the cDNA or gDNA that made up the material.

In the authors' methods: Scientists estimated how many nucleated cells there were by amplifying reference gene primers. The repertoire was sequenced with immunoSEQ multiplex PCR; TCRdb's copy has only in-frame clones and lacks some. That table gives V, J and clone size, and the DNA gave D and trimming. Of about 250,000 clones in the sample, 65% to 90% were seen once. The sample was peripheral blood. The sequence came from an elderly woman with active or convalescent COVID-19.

CDR3 loop: CASSYRQRRDTYEQYF. The CDR3 coding sequence is TGTGCCAGCAGTTACAGGCAGCGTAGAGATACCTACGAGCAGTACTTC. The rearrangement links TRBV6-5 to TRBJ2-7; no definite D call. Germline V lookup: CDR1 MNHEY, CDR2 SVGAGI. Trimming pared 2 bases from V and 2 bases from J, leaving 16 bases between. This CDR3 comprises 16 residues.